One sample yielded the 18 T cell receptor beta chains listed below, sequenced in a study of radiation and T cells in renal cell carcinoma. Regarding time point: blood 2 weeks post-SBRT. Treatment noted: 15 Gy SBRT to primary tumor, nephrectomy 4 weeks later. This table comes from immunoSEQ multiplex PCR, and its TCRdb copy is limited to in-frame clones, with some not included. Of 70,000 to 100,000 clones listed, approximately 86% are singletons. Specimen: blood, collected from a patient whose treatment included radiotherapy and nephrectomy. These TCRs come from a woman aged 50 to 60 with renal cell carcinoma.

The chain combines TRBV10-1 with TRBJ2-3; D is possibly TRBD1 (5 bases). The V gene's germline CDR1 is WNHNN and CDR2 SYGVQD (reference sequence). This CDR3 spans 14 amino acids. Trimming cost V 6 bases and J 3 bases, with 13 bases left between them. Here the CDR3 reads CASSPQVSTDTQYF. For the CDR3, the DNA is TGCGCCAGCAGCCCACAGGTTTCAACAGATACGCAGTATTTT.

Remarks on this clone: One end of the junction fails to match germline, which may point to a read error. The CDR3 nucleotides are TGTGCCAGCAGCTTGGGGCCAGCGTCCAACTACGAGCAGTACTTC. As protein: CASSLGPASNYEQYF. V usage is TRBV5-3 and J usage is TRBJ2-7; D perhaps matches TRBD1 (5 bases). TRBV5-3 qualifies as an ORF whose function is uncertain. This CDR3 comprises 15 residues.

The CDR3 region has the DNA TGTGCCGGCGGGGATGGCGGGGAGCTGTTTTTT. It encodes CAGGDGGELFF. The V call is TRBV27, the J call TRBJ2-2, with D possibly matching TRBD2 (6 bases). Per the germline V gene, CDR1 is MNHEY and CDR2 is SMNVEV (reference sequence). The CDR3 loop spans 11 amino acids. V shed 11 bases and J shed 7 bases, with 11 bases lying between them.

The rearrangement links TRBV18 to TRBJ2-1; 14 bases fit TRBD2. This CDR3 contains 16 residues. Trimming removed 5 bases from V and 7 bases from J; junction bases left unmatched: 7. Germline-derived CDR1 and CDR2 are KGHSH and LQKENI. CDR3 residues: CASSTGLAGGGNEQFF. The CDR3 coding sequence is TGTGCCAGCTCAACCGGACTAGCGGGAGGAGGGAATGAGCAGTTCTTC.

This chain links TRBV25-1 with TRBJ2-3, with TRBD2 as a possible D gene (6 bases). Germline V gene sequence: CDR1 MGHDK, CDR2 SYGVNS. CDR3 length: 14 residues. Trimming left V 4 bases short and J 0 bases short, with 8 bases between. CDR3 sequence reads: CASSVRDSTDTQYF. The CDR3 DNA reads as TGTGCCAGCAGTGTGCGGGACAGCACAGATACGCAGTATTTT.

The CDR3 here is CASSFSKGNTIYF. The CDR3 bases are TGTGCCAGCAGCTTCAGTAAAGGAAACACCATATATTTT. This chain uses TRBV5-4 with TRBJ1-3; D is uncertain. Germline CDR1 is SGHNT and CDR2 is YYREEE (reference sequence). The CDR3 extends over 13 amino acids. The V gene lost 2 bases and the J gene lost 4 bases, with 7 bases spanning the gap.

This chain links TRBV5-5 with TRBJ2-3; TRBD2 matches at 8 bases. Trimming removed 2 bases from V and 4 bases from J; junction bases left unmatched: 9. The CDR3 length is 16 residues. Germline CDR1 SGHKS, CDR2 YYEKEE (reference sequence). CDR3 region: CASSFRAGGGADTQYF. CDR3 in DNA: TGTGCCAGCAGCTTCAGGGCGGGAGGAGGGGCAGATACGCAGTATTTT.

This chain connects TRBV30 to TRBJ2-7; 7 bases are a match to TRBD1. Germline-derived CDR1 and CDR2 are GTSNPN and SVGIG (reference sequence). This CDR3 contains 13 residues. In DNA, the CDR3 is TGTGCGGCTGACAGGGTCATTTCTTACGAGCAGTACTTC. It translates to CAADRVISYEQYF.

V usage is TRBV9 and J usage is TRBJ2-3, with 9 bases identical to TRBD2. The germline V gene encodes CDR1 SGDLS and CDR2 YYNGEE. J was trimmed by 2 bases and V by 4 bases; bases with no gene match: 8. This CDR3 is built from 16 residues. DNA of the CDR3: TGTGCCAGCAGCTCCCGGACTAGCGCCTACACAGATACGCAGTATTTT. This encodes CASSSRTSAYTDTQYF.

Comment on this clone: Other DNA sequences within the sample encode an identical CDR3. This chain uses TRBV6-5 with TRBJ1-1; D gene uncertain. Germline-derived CDR1 and CDR2 are MNHEY and SVGAGI. This CDR3 is 13 amino acids long. V was pared by 3 bases and J by 7 bases, with 12 bases between. The chain's CDR3 is CASSYVVSHEAFF. The CDR3 region has the DNA TGTGCCAGCAGTTATGTAGTCAGCCATGAAGCTTTCTTT.

CDR3 residues: CASSTLAGVHEQYF. CDR3 nucleotides: TGTGCCAGTAGTACCCTAGCGGGAGTCCACGAGCAGTACTTC. The gene calls are TRBV19 and TRBJ2-7, with 10 nucleotides matching TRBD2. The V gene end was trimmed by 4 bases and the J gene end by 5 bases; junction bases not matched to a gene: 5. The CDR3 is made up of 14 amino acids. CDR1 LNHDA and CDR2 SQIVND come from the germline V gene (reference sequence).

The chain combines TRBV27 with TRBJ1-4; 10 bases match TRBD1. Per germline, CDR1 MNHEY and CDR2 SMNVEV (reference sequence). V gave up 5 bases and J gave up 8 bases; unmatched junction bases: 17. CDR3 length: 18 residues. The CDR3 DNA reads TGTGCCAGCAGTGCTCTAGGGACAGGGGTGTCGCTACGCGAAAAACTGTTTTTT. This gives the protein CASSALGTGVSLREKLFF.

This clone was counted between two and nine times. V is TRBV28 and J is TRBJ1-3; 8 positions agree with TRBD1. The germline CDR1 and CDR2 sequences are MDHEN and SYDVKM. This CDR3 is 15 amino acids long. V trimming: 4 bases; J trimming: 4 bases; junction bases outside the gene matches: 6. CDR3 nucleotide sequence: TGTGCCAGCAGTTCCCAGGGGGCGCCCGGAAACACCATATATTTT. Its protein is CASSSQGAPGNTIYF.

V and J are TRBV5-1 and TRBJ1-1; perhaps TRBD1 as D (5 bases). The CDR3 loop spans 16 amino acids. Germline V gene lookup returns CDR1 SGHRS and CDR2 YFSETQ. V lost 4 bases and J 3 bases, leaving 19 bases between the germline ends. Here the CDR3 DNA reads TGCGCCAGCAGCCCCGGGTGGGGGAGGCTGGACACTGAAGCTTTCTTT. Its protein product is CASSPGWGRLDTEAFF.

The rearrangement joins TRBV6-6 to TRBJ1-5, with D possibly matching TRBD1 (5 bases). The V gene's germline CDR1 is MNHNY and CDR2 SVGAGI (reference sequence). V was shortened by 10 bases and J by 1 base, with 11 bases between the two germline ends. The CDR3 covers 13 residues. CDR3 residues: CATRRDSNQPQHF. The CDR3 bases are TGTGCCACCCGCCGGGACAGCAATCAGCCCCAGCATTTT.

This clone was recorded a few times. V and J are TRBV30 and TRBJ1-5; a possible D gene is TRBD1 (5 bases). V was cut by 3 bases and J by 8 bases, with 14 bases left in between. Germline V gene data show CDR1 as GTSNPN and CDR2 as SVGIG (reference sequence). The CDR3 is 13 residues long. The CDR3 reads CAWSRDEGKPQHF. DNA for the CDR3: TGTGCCTGGAGCCGGGACGAGGGAAAGCCCCAGCATTTT.

The chain uses TRBV11-2 and TRBJ2-2; tentative D call: TRBD1 (5 bases). This CDR3 region has 15 residues. Per the germline V gene, CDR1 is SGHAT and CDR2 is FQNNGV. Trimming shortened V by 3 bases and J by 3 bases, and 11 bases separated the two germline ends. Written as DNA, the CDR3 is TGTGCCAGCAGCTTCCAGGGTTTGGACACCGGGGAGCTGTTTTTT. It yields the protein CASSFQGLDTGELFF.

A few counts support this clone. The chain is built from TRBV15 and TRBJ1-1; D is uncertain. This CDR3 region has 12 residues. Germline CDR1 reads LNHNV; CDR2 reads YYDKDF (reference sequence). Deletions cut 0 bases from V and 3 bases from J, with 2 bases between. In DNA form, the CDR3 reads TGTGCCACCAGCAGAGAGGACACTGAAGCTTTCTTT. Protein: CATSREDTEAFF.